The following is a T cell receptor (beta chain) sequence with its context. Its antigen is undetermined. This entry is derived from a study of cytomegalovirus exposure and HLA in healthy donors. From germline, CDR1 is MNHEY and CDR2 SVGAGI. V gave up 1 base and J gave up 2 bases, with 11 bases separating them. This CDR3 comprises 15 residues. PCR amplification relied on 60 Vbeta primers (plus 13 Jbeta primers). Sequencing used immunoSEQ multiplex PCR; TCRdb keeps in-frame clones, though not all of them. The sample shows 60,000 to 80,000 clones, 55% to 65% of them seen only once. General study points: A previous analysis found most TCR beta V segments productive roughly 90% or roughly 30% of the time. One variant, a missense change in DCLRE1C, was linked in a later analysis to TCR beta V- and J-gene trimming.

The chain combines TRBV6-5 with TRBJ1-1; tentatively, D is TRBD1 (5 bases). The sequence came from a man aged 25-45 years in good health and CMV-seronegative. Sequencing used PBMCs. CDR3 residues: CASSYWGAANTEAFF. CDR3 in DNA: TGTGCCAGCAGTTACTGGGGCGCGGCTAACACTGAAGCTTTCTTT.